These 17 T cell receptor beta chains were all obtained from the same sample, sequenced in a study of spatial heterogeneity in lung cancer (dated by TCRdb to about 2019). The receptor library was made with 5' RACE. The sequencer was a NextSeq 500. TCRdb trimmed public reads at Q25 via fastp, called clones via MiXCR and kept in-frame beta chains. Identical CDR3 proteins give one entry, which carries the most common genes and DNA. Within this sample are about 87,000 distinct CDR3 sequences, with just under 20% of them counted one time only. The top ten constitute around a fifth of the sample. This sample's time point label indicates: blood at routine non-recurrence follow-up after resection. This material consisted of PBMCs, taken at follow-up. Every receptor here comes from a male donor with early-stage non-small cell lung cancer.

The chain has TRBV15 and TRBJ1-5, with TRBD1 matching 7 bases. With V trimmed by 3 bases and J by 7 bases, 9 bases remained unmatched. Germline V gene lookup returns CDR1 LNHNV and CDR2 YYDKDF (reference sequence). The CDR3 length is 15 residues. For the CDR3, the DNA is TGTGCCACCAGCAGCGCTACAGGGGTGGCACAGCCCCAGCATTTT. It yields the protein CATSSATGVAQPQHF.

This chain uses TRBV11-2 with TRBJ2-5; 10 nucleotides line up with TRBD2. The CDR3 length is 16 residues. Germline lookup yields CDR1 SGHAT and CDR2 FQNNGV. Losses at the gene ends were 1 base for V and 5 bases for J; bases not matched to a gene: 7. CDR3 region: CASSLVGLAGAETQYF. CDR3 nucleotides: TGTGCCAGCAGCTTAGTAGGTCTAGCGGGAGCGGAGACCCAGTACTTC.

The sample holds a few counts of this clonotype. The chain recombines TRBV7-2 with TRBJ2-3; D unclear. V lost 2 bases, J lost 5 bases, and 2 bases lay in between. CDR3 length: 11 amino acids. Germline V gives CDR1 SGHTA, CDR2 FQGNSA. The chain's CDR3 is CASSLIDTQYF. CDR3 bases: TGTGCCAGCAGCTTAATAGATACGCAGTATTTT.

The chain couples TRBV29-1 to TRBJ2-1; 9 nucleotides agree with TRBD1. This CDR3 comprises 13 residues. After removal of 5 bases from V and 6 bases from J, the junction contained 5 bases not matched to a gene. Germline V gives CDR1 SQVTM, CDR2 ANQGSEA. CDR3: CSVLQGAGNEQFF. DNA of the CDR3: TGCAGCGTTTTACAGGGGGCGGGCAATGAGCAGTTCTTC.

This clonotype was observed a few times. V gene TRBV15 combines with J gene TRBJ2-5, with 11 bases that match TRBD2. Germline V gives CDR1 LNHNV, CDR2 YYDKDF (reference sequence). This CDR3 comprises 18 residues. Trimming took 0 bases from V and 4 from J; bases not matched to a gene: 10. The CDR3 reads CATSRDLTSGSTRETQYF. In DNA form, the CDR3 reads TGTGCCACCAGCAGAGATCTTACTAGCGGGAGTACGAGAGAGACCCAGTACTTC.

V is TRBV15 and J is TRBJ1-1; D uncertain. Trimming shortened V by 0 bases and J by 7 bases, and 12 bases separated the two germline ends. The CDR3 spans 14 residues. In germline, CDR1 is LNHNV, CDR2 YYDKDF (reference sequence). The CDR3 sequence: CATSRDLGPVEAFF. CDR3 nucleotides: TGTGCCACCAGCAGAGATCTTGGCCCGGTTGAAGCTTTCTTT.

The chain joins TRBV7-2 to TRBJ1-5; 7 nucleotides agree with TRBD1. The CDR3 extends over 15 amino acids. V was clipped by 6 bases and J by 1 base; unmatched bases: 6. From germline, CDR1 is SGHTA and CDR2 FQGNSA. Here the CDR3 reads CASSPRTGSNQPQHF. CDR3 nucleotides: TGTGCCAGCAGTCCGAGGACAGGAAGCAATCAGCCCCAGCATTTT.

This clonotype has more than one count but fewer than ten. The V call is TRBV12-3 or TRBV12-4, the J call TRBJ2-5, with a tentative D call TRBD2 (7 bases). V lost 3 bases and J 4 bases, leaving 24 bases between the germline ends. The CDR3 runs to 18 residues. The CDR3 region is CASSFGVLAEQGRETQYF. The CDR3 nucleotides read TGTGCCAGCAGTTTCGGTGTGCTAGCGGAACAGGGACGAGAGACCCAGTACTTC.

This clonotype was found a few times. The chain employs TRBV12-3 or TRBV12-4 and TRBJ1-1; D gene ambiguous. This CDR3 has 11 amino acids. V was shortened by 5 bases and J by 1 base, with 2 bases between the two germline ends. As DNA, the CDR3 is TGTGCCAGCAGTAAGAACACTGAAGCTTTCTTT. Translating gives CASSKNTEAFF.

This sequence joins TRBV2 and TRBJ2-7; D not resolved. With 7 bases removed from V and 0 bases from J, the gap between germline ends came to 10 bases. The CDR3 extends over 13 amino acids. The germline V gene encodes CDR1 SNHLY and CDR2 FYNNEI. The CDR3 protein is CASKRGYSYEQYF. The CDR3 region has the DNA TGTGCCAGCAAACGCGGTTACTCCTACGAGCAGTACTTC.

The sample holds a few counts of this clonotype. V gene TRBV7-2 combines with J gene TRBJ1-4; 8 bases match TRBD1. V was clipped by 4 bases and J by 4 bases; unmatched bases: 5. This CDR3 spans 15 amino acids. Germline-derived CDR1 and CDR2 are SGHTA and FQGNSA. The CDR3 DNA sequence: TGTGCCAGCAGCTCGAGGACAGGGCTTAATGAAAAACTGTTTTTT. Its protein product is CASSSRTGLNEKLFF.

The chain carries TRBV30 and TRBJ1-1, with a tentative D call TRBD1 (5 bases). V was trimmed by 0 bases and J by 6 bases, leaving 17 bases between them. The CDR3 totals 15 residues. CDR1 and CDR2 from the germline V gene are GTSNPN and SVGIG (reference sequence). CDR3 bases: TGTGCCTGGAGTGTACGGGGGGAGTTTTTCCCTGAAGCTTTCTTT. Protein: CAWSVRGEFFPEAFF.

Only a few counts were recorded for this clonotype. CDR3 residues: CASSFDSGRKHYEQYF. The DNA for the CDR3 is TGTGCCAGCAGCTTTGATAGCGGGAGGAAGCATTACGAGCAGTACTTC. The chain joins TRBV7-8 to TRBJ2-7; 10 bases agree with TRBD2. The junction had 9 bases not matched to a gene; V was cut back by 3 bases and J by 4 bases. The CDR3 totals 16 residues. Germline V lookup: CDR1 SGHVS, CDR2 FQNEAQ.

The V call is TRBV3-1, the J call TRBJ1-2; D not certain. Trimming took off 1 base at V and 7 bases at J, with 10 bases between the two ends. This CDR3 comprises 13 residues. Germline CDR1 and CDR2: LGHDT and YNNKEL (reference sequence). DNA of the CDR3: TGTGCCAGCAGCCAAGGCACGACGAGTGGCTACACCTTC. It translates to CASSQGTTSGYTF.

The chain has TRBV7-9 and TRBJ2-2, with no clear D. The CDR3 loop spans 15 amino acids. V dropped 2 bases and J dropped 6 bases, with 13 bases sitting between them. Per the germline V gene, CDR1 is SEHNR and CDR2 is FQNEAQ (reference sequence). CDR3 in amino acids: CASSLNESPPGELFF. As DNA, the CDR3 is TGTGCCAGCAGCTTAAACGAAAGTCCCCCCGGGGAGCTGTTTTTT.

V and J are TRBV9 and TRBJ2-5; a weak D match, TRBD1 (5 bases). Germline loops: CDR1 SGDLS, CDR2 YYNGEE. The CDR3 length is 14 residues. The V end lost 1 base, the J end lost 5 bases, and 12 bases lay between the germline ends. CDR3 bases: TGTGCCAGCAGCGTACTGCCCCGACAGGAGACCCAGTACTTC. The encoded protein is CASSVLPRQETQYF.

J is TRBJ1-1 and V is TRBV15; D is unresolved. Germline V gene data show CDR1 as LNHNV and CDR2 as YYDKDF (reference sequence). The germline V and J ends were trimmed by 0 bases and 4 bases, with 12 bases remaining between them. The CDR3 is 15 residues long. Here the CDR3 reads CATSRDRSAGTEAFF. The DNA of the CDR3 is TGTGCCACCAGCAGAGATCGGTCGGCTGGCACTGAAGCTTTCTTT. Drawing the rest from reference TRBV15 and TRBJ1-1, the complete variable domain is DAMVIQNPRYQVTQFGKPVTLSCSQTLNHNVMYWYQQKSSQAPKLLFHYYDKDFNNEADTPDNFQSRRPNTSFCFLDIRSPGLGDTAMYLCATSRDRSAGTEAFFGQGTRLTVV.